The next 18 T cell receptor beta chains were all read from a single sample in a study of T cell repertoires in cytomegalovirus infection. These receptors have no identified antigens. Using its own MiXCR run on the reads, TCRdb lists one record per CDR3 protein. The table has approximately 990,000 distinct CDR3 sequences, roughly 30% seen once. The sequencing used cultured CD8+ T cells from PBMCs, collected from culture after CMV antigen stimulation. The source is a human donor in good health (CMV status not recorded). Some clones in this sample may be carry-over from other donors' samples.

This clonotype was counted between two and nine times. CDR3 amino acids: CSARNTGELFF. The CDR3 DNA reads as TGCAGTGCTAGAAACACCGGGGAGCTGTTTTTT. This chain uses TRBV20-1 with TRBJ2-2, with D unresolved. CDR3 length equals 11 residues. Looked up from germline, CDR1 is DFQATT and CDR2 is SNEGSKA (reference sequence). Trimming cost V 2 bases and J 2 bases, with 0 bases left between them.

This clonotype was picked up a small number of times. The CDR3 region is CASSQGEITEAFF. CDR3 nucleotides: TGTGCCAGCAGCCAAGGGGAGATCACTGAAGCTTTCTTT. The chain carries TRBV4-2 and TRBJ1-1; D gene ambiguous. This CDR3 has 13 amino acids. V was cut by 1 base and J by 4 bases, with 7 bases left in between. Germline V gene sequence: CDR1 LGHNA, CDR2 YNFKEQ.

This chain connects TRBV19 to TRBJ2-4; 10 nucleotides align to TRBD1. The CDR3 runs to 13 residues. After removal of 8 bases from V and 5 bases from J, the junction contained 3 bases not matched to a gene. Germline lookup yields CDR1 LNHDA and CDR2 SQIVND (reference sequence). The CDR3 sequence is CASADRGQNIQYF. The CDR3 DNA follows: TGTGCCAGTGCCGACAGGGGGCAAAACATTCAGTACTTC.

The rearrangement links TRBV7-9 to TRBJ2-2, with D perhaps assigned TRBD1 or TRBD2 (6 bases each). The CDR3 is 16 residues long. Trimming left V 1 base short and J 0 bases short, with 9 bases between. CDR1 is SEHNR and CDR2 is FQNEAQ in the germline V gene (reference sequence). The CDR3, as DNA: TGTGCCAGCAGCTTAGAGGGGGGCGCGAACACCGGGGAGCTGTTTTTT. Its translation: CASSLEGGANTGELFF.

The chain uses TRBV12-3 or TRBV12-4 and TRBJ1-5; D not resolved. Trimming pared 0 bases from V and 3 bases from J, leaving 3 bases between. The CDR3 contains 13 residues. CDR3 sequence reads: CASSLATNQPQHF. DNA of the CDR3: TGTGCCAGCAGTTTAGCGACCAATCAGCCCCAGCATTTT.

This clonotype has a handful of counts. J is TRBJ2-7 and V is TRBV6-2 or TRBV6-3; D possibly corresponds to TRBD1 (6 bases). The CDR3 extends over 12 amino acids. Per germline, CDR1 MNHEY and CDR2 SVGEGT. Trimming removed 6 bases from V and 13 bases from J, with 19 bases in between. The CDR3: CASSTTGPQLYV. CDR3 DNA: TGTGCCAGCAGCACCACAGGGCCCCAACTTTACGTC.

This clonotype was detected ten times or more. The J gene is TRBJ2-6, the V gene TRBV10-3; D gene ambiguous. This CDR3 is 18 amino acids long. Germline CDR1 reads ENHRY; CDR2 reads SYGVKD. Between the trimmed V and J ends, which lost 2 bases and 0 bases, there was a span of 14 bases. DNA for the CDR3: TGTGCCATCAGTGAGAATCGGCTGGCGAACTCTGGGGCCAACGTCCTGACTTTC. Residues: CAISENRLANSGANVLTF.

The chain recombines TRBV12-3 or TRBV12-4 with TRBJ2-7; a possible D gene is TRBD2 (6 bases). This CDR3 contains 15 residues. Trimming stripped 6 bases from V and 0 bases from J, with 15 bases between. CDR3 in DNA: TGTGCCAGCAGCGCCAGGGACTTCAGCTCCTACGAGCAGTACTTC. Its protein product is CASSARDFSSYEQYF.

The J gene is TRBJ2-1, the V gene TRBV7-6, with a weak D call TRBD2 (7 bases). The CDR3 covers 16 residues. Germline V gene sequence: CDR1 SGHVS, CDR2 FNYEAQ. V lost 2 bases, J lost 5 bases, and 16 bases lay in between. In DNA, the CDR3 is TGTGCCAGCAGCTTACTGGGCGGGGGCCTAAACAATGAGCAGTTCTTC. Protein product: CASSLLGGGLNNEQFF.

This clonotype was picked up a small number of times. This sequence joins TRBV12-3 or TRBV12-4 and TRBJ2-1, with unresolved D. Trimming left V 4 bases short and J 7 bases short, with 11 bases between. The CDR3 totals 13 residues. CDR3 DNA sequence: TGTGCCAGCAGTTCCACCTCCGGTAATGAGCAGTTCTTC. Translation: CASSSTSGNEQFF.

This chain joins TRBV9 and TRBJ1-4; D is undetermined. From germline, CDR1 is SGDLS and CDR2 YYNGEE. The CDR3 loop spans 15 amino acids. The V gene lost 0 bases and the J gene lost 8 bases, with 14 bases spanning the gap. The CDR3 spells CASSVGGKGREKLFF. In DNA, the CDR3 is TGTGCCAGCAGCGTAGGAGGGAAAGGAAGGGAAAAACTGTTTTTT.

The V gene is TRBV7-6, the J gene TRBJ1-4; D unclear. The CDR3 has 13 amino acids. Per germline, CDR1 SGHVS and CDR2 FNYEAQ. V lost 6 bases and J 8 bases, leaving 13 bases between the germline ends. CDR3 sequence: CASREGSGEKLFF. In DNA, the CDR3 is TGTGCCAGCAGGGAAGGGTCGGGGGAAAAACTGTTTTTT.

The chain joins TRBV7-2 to TRBJ2-7, with 13 bases identical to TRBD2. V lost 0 bases, J lost 2 bases, and 7 bases stayed unmatched. Germline assignment: CDR1 SGHTA and CDR2 FQGNSA. The CDR3 totals 18 residues. CDR3 sequence (DNA): TGTGCCAGCAGCTTAGCTCTGGGACTAGCGGGGACCACCTACGAGCAGTACTTC. This encodes CASSLALGLAGTTYEQYF.

The chain couples TRBV7-9 to TRBJ2-2; TRBD1 or TRBD2 may be the D gene (5 bases each). Trimming took off 5 bases at V and 4 bases at J, with 14 bases between the two ends. The germline V gene has CDR1 SEHNR and CDR2 FQNEAQ (reference sequence). This CDR3 spans 15 amino acids. DNA for the CDR3: TGTGCCAGCAGCCGAGGGGCAGGGTCCACCGGGGAGCTGTTTTTT. Translated: CASSRGAGSTGELFF.

The CDR3 loop reads CATSTWGEGTDTQYF. CDR3 coding DNA: TGTGCCACCAGCACCTGGGGGGAGGGCACAGATACGCAGTATTTT. This rearrangement joins TRBV15 to TRBJ2-3; possibly TRBD2 for D (6 bases). V lost 4 bases and J 1 base, leaving 12 bases between the germline ends. The germline V gene has CDR1 LNHNV and CDR2 YYDKDF (reference sequence). This CDR3 has 15 amino acids.

Remarks on this clonotype: One base away lies a much larger clone, so this may be a sequencing read error. For the CDR3, the DNA is TGTGCCAGCAGGCCGGGATTGAAAGAGACCCAGTACTTC. Its protein is CASRPGLKETQYF. The chain combines TRBV7-4 with TRBJ2-5, with a weak D call TRBD2 (5 bases). The ends were cut back, 6 bases at V and 3 bases at J, with 11 bases in the middle. The CDR3 is 13 residues long. The V gene's germline CDR1 is SGHVT and CDR2 SQSDAQ. The whole variable domain, remainder taken from reference TRBV7-4 and TRBJ2-5, is GAGVSQSPRYKVAKRGRDVALRCDSISGHVTLYWYRQTLGQGSEVLTYSQSDAQRDKSGRPSGRFSAERPERSVSTLKIQRTEQGDSAVYLCASRPGLKETQYFGPGTRLLVL.

Only a few counts were recorded for this clonotype. The chain employs TRBV10-2 and TRBJ1-5, with a weak D call TRBD1 (6 bases). This CDR3 has 16 amino acids. Trimming took 6 bases from V and 0 from J, leaving 15 bases between them. Germline-derived CDR1 and CDR2 are WSHSY and SAAADI. This chain's CDR3 is CASRPGGQGSNQPQHF. In nucleotides, the CDR3 is TGCGCCAGCAGACCCGGGGGGCAAGGTAGCAATCAGCCCCAGCATTTT.

This clonotype was seen once. This may be a read error: a much more frequent sequence differs by one nucleotide. The V call is TRBV6-8, the J call TRBJ1-2; 9 bases align to TRBD1. The CDR3 covers 14 residues. In germline, CDR1 is MNHGY, CDR2 SAAAGT. Losses at the gene ends were 10 bases for V and 10 bases for J; bases not matched to a gene: 16. The CDR3 region is CANSPRDRVGDYTF. The CDR3 region has the DNA TGTGCCAACTCGCCCAGGGACAGGGTGGGTGACTACACCTTC.